The 15 T cell receptor gamma chains listed next were all sequenced from one sample in a study of γδ T cells in repeated Plasmodium falciparum infection (dated by TCRdb to the early 2020s). Libraries came from multiplex PCR. TCRdb names Illumina MiSeq as the instrument used. In TCRdb, clones were called once more from the public reads by CATT, and rows of identical DNA were later combined. The sample table records approximately 30,000 gamma-chain clones; over 1.1% of these occur just once. The ten largest clones add up to roughly a fifth of the sample. Vgamma9/Vdelta2+ and Vdelta2-negative gammadelta T cell populations were flow-sorted from peripheral blood mononuclear cells for bulk TCR repertoire analysis. Sequences were obtained from gamma-delta T cells from blood. Every receptor here comes from a pool of human donors (malaria-infected and uninfected, not separated).

This clone was observed a few times. A far more abundant clone sits one base away, making this likely a read error. The same CDR3 can be traced to other DNA sequences in this sample. This rearrangement joins TRGV9 to TRGJ1 or TRGJ2. Here the J gene was assigned by germline matching of the DNA, as TCRdb has none. The CDR3 is made up of 13 amino acids. V dropped 1 base and J dropped 10; count of bases not matched to a gene: 10. Germline values: CDR1 GITISATS, CDR2 ISYDGTV (reference sequence). Here the CDR3 DNA reads TGTGCCTTGTGGGAGGTACAAGGGCGAAAGAAACTCTTT. It specifies CALWEVQGRKKLF.

This clone appeared many times. TCRdb assigns this DNA the protein of a much larger clone, which departs from its translation at residue 2; this likely reflects a read error, and the protein shown comes from translating the DNA. This rearrangement joins TRGV9 to TRGJP. The J gene is absent in TCRdb and was assigned here via DNA matching to germline. The CDR3 is 16 residues long. Germline V lookup: CDR1 GITISATS, CDR2 ISYDGTV (reference sequence). The CDR3 DNA reads TGTACCTTGTGGGGCAGTAAAGAGTTGGGCAAAAAAATCAAGGTATTT. Protein product: CTLWGSKELGKKIKVF.

This clone was recorded at least ten times. The protein that TCRdb holds for this DNA derives from a much larger clone and differs from the translated DNA at residue 4, which likely indicates a read error; the protein shown here is translated from the DNA. This chain uses TRGV9 with TRGJP2. Germline V lookup: CDR1 GITISATS, CDR2 ISYDGTV (reference sequence). The CDR3 loop spans 16 amino acids. The CDR3 here is CALREVGWSSDWIKTF. CDR3 DNA sequence: TGTGCCTTGCGGGAGGTGGGTTGGAGTAGTGATTGGATCAAGACGTTT.

This clone was recorded at least ten times. Translating this DNA gives a protein that differs at residue 13 from the TCRdb one, which belongs to a much larger clone; a read error is likely, and the protein shown is this translation. The J gene is TRGJP, the V gene TRGV9. The J gene, not given by TCRdb, was assigned here from a germline match of the nucleotide sequence. CDR1 and CDR2 from the germline V gene are GITISATS and ISYDGTV (reference sequence). The length of the CDR3 is 16 residues. CDR3 loop: CALWEGPELGKKVKVF. CDR3 in DNA: TGTGCCTTGTGGGAGGGTCCAGAGTTGGGCAAAAAAGTCAAGGTATTT.

For this clone: This DNA's translation and the protein TCRdb lists, from a much larger clone, do not match at residue 9, likely due to a read error; the protein shown is translated from the DNA. The same CDR3 can be traced to other DNA sequences in this sample. The CDR3 reads CATWDRHENLF. For the CDR3, the DNA is TGTGCCACCTGGGATAGGCACGAGAACCTCTTT. A V gene of TRGV8 was called, but no J gene was assigned. This CDR3 has 11 amino acids. Germline V lookup: CDR1 VENAVY, CDR2 YDSYNSRV.

As regards this clone: TCRdb lists the protein of a much larger clone for this DNA, which differs at residue 8, so this is likely a read error; the protein given here is translated from the DNA itself. The J gene is TRGJ1 or TRGJ2, the V gene TRGV9. The J gene is absent in TCRdb and was assigned here via DNA matching to germline. The germline CDR1 and CDR2 sequences are GITISATS and ISYDGTV (reference sequence). This CDR3 comprises 14 residues. With 0 bases clipped from V and 6 bases from J, the junction kept 8 bases outside the gene matches. In nucleotides, the CDR3 is TGTGCCTTGTGGGAGGTGCTCTTTGGTTATAAGAAACTCTTT. This encodes CALWEVLFGYKKLF.

To note about this clone: Translating this DNA gives a protein that differs at residue 8 from the TCRdb one, which belongs to a much larger clone; a read error is likely, and the protein shown is this translation. The rearrangement joins TRGV9 to TRGJP. TCRdb carries no J gene annotation; the J gene was assigned here by matching the DNA with germline. V dropped 4 bases and J dropped 6; count of bases not matched to a gene: 9. Germline CDR1 is GITISATS and CDR2 is ISYDGTV (reference sequence). This CDR3 is 17 amino acids long. CDR3 sequence (DNA): TGTGCCTTGTGGGACCTTTCGCGAGAGTTGGGCAAAAAAATCAAGGTATTT. This gives the protein CALWDLSRELGKKIKVF.

Notes on this clone: This likely reflects a read error, since a far larger clone is one base away. Other DNA sequences in the sample encode the same CDR3. The J segment was not called; the V segment is TRGV4. Germline CDR1 EGSTGY, CDR2 YDSYTSSV. The CDR3 loop spans 13 amino acids. CDR3 bases: TGTGCCACCTGGGTTACGAATTATTATAAAAAACTCTTT. It translates to CATWVTNYYKKLF.

In the case of this clone: For this DNA, TCRdb reports the protein of a much larger clone, which diverges at residue 3, most likely from a read error; the protein presented here is translated directly from the DNA. The J gene is TRGJP, the V gene TRGV9. Here the J gene was assigned by germline matching of the DNA, as TCRdb has none. Germline CDR1 is GITISATS and CDR2 is ISYDGTV (reference sequence). There are 15 residues in the CDR3. This CDR3 reads CAMWGRELGKKIKVF. The CDR3 DNA is TGTGCCATGTGGGGTCGAGAGTTGGGCAAAAAAATCAAGGTATTT.

In this sample, this clone turned up a few times. The chain has TRGV2 and TRGJP2. The J gene was missing in TCRdb and was found by matching the end of the DNA to germline. Trimming removed 1 base from V and 2 bases from J; junction bases left unmatched: 7. The CDR3 extends over 16 amino acids. Germline V lookup: CDR1 EGSNGY, CDR2 YDSYNSKV. The CDR3 DNA reads as TGTGCCACCTGGGACGGTGAATCGAGTAGTGATTGGATCAAGACGTTT. Amino acids: CATWDGESSSDWIKTF.

This clone was seen at least ten times. The sample contains more than one DNA sequence encoding this CDR3. The chain joins TRGV9 to TRGJP. V was clipped by 4 bases and J by 2 bases; unmatched bases: 5. The CDR3 is made up of 17 amino acids. Per germline, CDR1 GITISATS and CDR2 ISYDGTV (reference sequence). CDR3 coding DNA: TGTGCCTTGTGGGAAGTTAGGCAAGAGTTGGGCAAAAAAATCAAGGTATTT. Its protein is CALWEVRQELGKKIKVF.

With respect to this clone: The likely explanation is a read error, given a far larger clone one base away. The same CDR3 can be traced to other DNA sequences in this sample. V gene TRGV9 combines with J gene TRGJP. The J gene, absent from TCRdb, was called here by matching the DNA to germline. Germline loops: CDR1 GITISATS, CDR2 ISYDGTV (reference sequence). Unmatched junction bases numbered 7, after V lost 2 bases and J lost 6 bases. The CDR3 covers 17 residues. The CDR3 loop reads CALWEGGGELGKKIKVF. Written as DNA, the CDR3 is TGTGCCTTGTGGGAGGGGGGAGGAGAGTTGGGCAAAAAAATCAAGGTATTT.

Comments on this clone: Translating this DNA gives a protein that differs at residue 4 from the TCRdb one, which belongs to a much larger clone; a read error is likely, and the protein shown is this translation. The chain carries TRGV2 and TRGJ1 or TRGJ2. TCRdb carries no J gene annotation; the J gene was assigned here by matching the DNA with germline. Germline CDR1 is EGSNGY and CDR2 is YDSYNSKV. The CDR3 length is 11 residues. CDR3 in amino acids: CATRDGLVKLF. CDR3 DNA: TGTGCCACCCGGGACGGGCTAGTGAAACTCTTT.

There are a few counts of this clone. The protein TCRdb lists belongs to a much larger clone and differs from this DNA's translation at residue 6, which points to a read error; the protein shown is made from the DNA. This sequence joins TRGV9 and TRGJ1 or TRGJ2. Because TCRdb records no J gene, it was assigned here through a match of the DNA to germline. The germline CDR1 and CDR2 sequences are GITISATS and ISYDGTV (reference sequence). This CDR3 contains 12 residues. V gave up 2 bases and J gave up 9 bases; unmatched junction bases: 7. The DNA of the CDR3 is TGTGCCTTGTGGGAGGCGTCGGGTAAGAAACTCTTT. Amino acids: CALWEASGKKLF.

By share, this clone ranks as medium-sized (0.01 to 0.1%). The genes are TRGV9 and TRGJP. J lost 5 bases, V lost 5 bases, and 6 bases had no gene match. Germline assignment: CDR1 GITISATS and CDR2 ISYDGTV (reference sequence). The CDR3 has 16 residues. This CDR3 is CALWVGEELGKKIKVF. Here the CDR3 DNA reads TGTGCCTTGTGGGTTGGAGAAGAGTTGGGCAAAAAAATCAAGGTATTT.